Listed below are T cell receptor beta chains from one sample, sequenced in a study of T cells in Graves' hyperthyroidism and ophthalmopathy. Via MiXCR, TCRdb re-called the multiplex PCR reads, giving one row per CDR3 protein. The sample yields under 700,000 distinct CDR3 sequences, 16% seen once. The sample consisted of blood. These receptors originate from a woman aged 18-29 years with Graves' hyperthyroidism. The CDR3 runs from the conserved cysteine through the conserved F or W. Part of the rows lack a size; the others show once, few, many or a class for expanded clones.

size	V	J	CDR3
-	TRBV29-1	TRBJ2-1	CSVEGHTTRLTNEQFF
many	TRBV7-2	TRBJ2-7	CASSLGTSGFEQYF
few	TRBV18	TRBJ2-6	CASSRPGAGANVLTF
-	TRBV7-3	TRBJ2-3	CASRESERPTQYF
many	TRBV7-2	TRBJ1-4	CASSLGPGEKLFF
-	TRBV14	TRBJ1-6	CASSQDWNSPLHF
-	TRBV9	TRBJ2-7	CASSVGTSGVYEQYF
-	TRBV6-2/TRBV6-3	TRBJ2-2	CASRKTGGATGELFF
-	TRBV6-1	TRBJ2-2	CAISATSGRASTGELFF
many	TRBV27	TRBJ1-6	CASSLSTAIGSPLHF
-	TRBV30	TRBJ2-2	CAWVPSTLRAGELFF
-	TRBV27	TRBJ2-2	CASRLWGGNTGELFF
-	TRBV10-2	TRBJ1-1	CASSKAGGTNEAFF
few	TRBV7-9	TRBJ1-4	CASSFEGSTKLFF
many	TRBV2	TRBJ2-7	CASRGTNLYEQYF
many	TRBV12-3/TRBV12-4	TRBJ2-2	CASSPQGAGELFF
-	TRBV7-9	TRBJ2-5	CASTSPRGGESIRETQYF
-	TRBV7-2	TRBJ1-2	CASSFGTGLANYSYTF
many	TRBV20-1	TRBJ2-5	CSARDRITYRQGIQETQYF
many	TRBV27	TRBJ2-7	CASSLRTGTYEQYF
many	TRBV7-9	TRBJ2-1	CASSLGAGPSNEQFF
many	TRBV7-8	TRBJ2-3	CASSFGTAGDTQYF
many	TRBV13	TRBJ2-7	CASSLRGGSGGQYF
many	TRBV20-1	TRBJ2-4	CSARERLAGKHIQYF
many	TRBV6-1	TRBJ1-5	CASRTQEDRYQPQHF
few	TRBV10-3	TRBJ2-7	CAISPWLAGKVYEQYF
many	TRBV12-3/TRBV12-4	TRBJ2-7	CASRRTGTGASEQYF
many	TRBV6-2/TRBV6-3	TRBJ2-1	CASTSEQGVSYNEQFF